Listed below are T cell receptor beta chains from one sample, sequenced in a study of blood T cell repertoires in COVID-19. Sequencing used immunoSEQ multiplex PCR; TCRdb keeps in-frame clones, though not all of them. The repertoire holds about 250,000 clones, with about 79% as singletons. Sample: peripheral blood. The source of these receptors is an elderly man with acute or convalescent COVID-19. Each CDR3 is given with its conserved first and last residue. The order of the fields is D gene, J gene, CDR3 length, V gene, clone size, CDR3 protein, CDR3 DNA. The D gene is left open where the match is weak. Only part of the rows carry a size: once, few, many, or a class if the clone is expanded.

d_call: TRBD1
j_call: TRBJ2-7
cdr3_length: 15
v_call: TRBV4-1
clone_size: NA
cdr3_aa: CASSQEQGAGYEQYF
cdr3_nt: TGCGCCAGCAGCCAAGAACAGGGGGCTGGCTACGAGCAGTACTTC

d_call: NA
j_call: TRBJ2-7
cdr3_length: 14
v_call: TRBV11-2
clone_size: NA
cdr3_aa: CASSLDPSSYEQYF
cdr3_nt: TGTGCCAGCAGCTTAGATCCGAGCTCCTACGAGCAGTACTTC

d_call: TRBD1
j_call: TRBJ1-1
cdr3_length: 18
v_call: TRBV7-9
clone_size: NA
cdr3_aa: CASGRPTSGTGARTEAFF
cdr3_nt: TGTGCCAGCGGCCGGCCTACCTCCGGGACAGGGGCGCGTACTGAAGCTTTCTTT

d_call: TRBD1
j_call: TRBJ1-5
cdr3_length: 15
v_call: TRBV19
clone_size: NA
cdr3_aa: CASSLDRGDNQPQHF
cdr3_nt: TGTGCCAGTAGTCTTGACAGGGGGGACAATCAGCCCCAGCATTTT

d_call: NA
j_call: TRBJ2-3
cdr3_length: 12
v_call: TRBV28
clone_size: NA
cdr3_aa: CASSSGVNTQYF
cdr3_nt: TGTGCCAGCAGTTCGGGGGTGAATACGCAGTATTTT

d_call: TRBD1
j_call: TRBJ2-7
cdr3_length: 14
v_call: TRBV18
clone_size: NA
cdr3_aa: CASSADRGSYEQYF
cdr3_nt: TGTGCCAGCTCAGCGGACAGGGGATCCTACGAGCAGTACTTC

d_call: TRBD1
j_call: TRBJ1-4
cdr3_length: 15
v_call: TRBV25-1
clone_size: NA
cdr3_aa: CASSDWTGGQEKLFF
cdr3_nt: TGTGCCAGCAGTGATTGGACAGGGGGTCAAGAAAAACTGTTTTTT

d_call: NA
j_call: TRBJ1-1
cdr3_length: 13
v_call: TRBV7-6
clone_size: NA
cdr3_aa: CASSLSRNTEAFF
cdr3_nt: TGTGCCAGCAGCTTATCGAGGAACACTGAAGCTTTCTTT

d_call: TRBD1
j_call: TRBJ1-2
cdr3_length: 16
v_call: TRBV10-3
clone_size: NA
cdr3_aa: CAISESGQPANYGYTF
cdr3_nt: TGTGCCATCAGTGAGTCGGGACAGCCAGCTAACTATGGCTACACCTTC

d_call: NA
j_call: TRBJ2-7
cdr3_length: 15
v_call: TRBV6-5
clone_size: few
cdr3_aa: CASSDSGEGTYEQYF
cdr3_nt: TGTGCCAGCAGTGACTCAGGGGAAGGAACCTACGAGCAGTACTTC

d_call: TRBD1
j_call: TRBJ2-5
cdr3_length: 14
v_call: TRBV7-8
clone_size: NA
cdr3_aa: CASSSQGISKTQYF
cdr3_nt: TGTGCCAGCAGCTCACAGGGGATTTCAAAGACCCAGTACTTC

d_call: TRBD1
j_call: TRBJ2-2
cdr3_length: 14
v_call: TRBV6-5
clone_size: NA
cdr3_aa: CASLDRENTGELFF
cdr3_nt: TGTGCCAGCTTGGACAGGGAGAACACCGGGGAGCTGTTTTTT

d_call: TRBD2
j_call: TRBJ2-7
cdr3_length: 16
v_call: TRBV18
clone_size: NA
cdr3_aa: CASSLATKGGSYEQYF
cdr3_nt: TGTGCCAGCTCACTAGCAACTAAGGGAGGGTCCTACGAGCAGTACTTC

d_call: TRBD2
j_call: TRBJ2-2
cdr3_length: 17
v_call: TRBV3-1/TRBV3-2
clone_size: NA
cdr3_aa: CASSLRRGAVVTGELFF
cdr3_nt: TGTGCCAGCAGCCTCCGGCGGGGGGCGGTCGTCACCGGGGAGCTGTTTTTT

d_call: TRBD1
j_call: TRBJ1-4
cdr3_length: 18
v_call: TRBV18
clone_size: NA
cdr3_aa: CAGSPSAINRGGDEKLFF
cdr3_nt: TGTGCCGGCTCACCCTCCGCGATTAACAGGGGGGGCGATGAAAAACTGTTTTTT

d_call: TRBD1
j_call: TRBJ1-3
cdr3_length: 13
v_call: TRBV7-2
clone_size: NA
cdr3_aa: CATDRGSGNTIYF
cdr3_nt: TGTGCCACCGACAGGGGCTCTGGAAACACCATATATTTT

d_call: NA
j_call: TRBJ1-1
cdr3_length: 17
v_call: TRBV5-1
clone_size: NA
cdr3_aa: CASSPEAGRAMNTEAFF
cdr3_nt: TGCGCCAGCAGCCCGGAGGCAGGGAGGGCAATGAACACTGAAGCTTTCTTT

d_call: NA
j_call: TRBJ1-6
cdr3_length: 16
v_call: TRBV5-1
clone_size: NA
cdr3_aa: CASSLGRGLPNSPLHF
cdr3_nt: TGCGCCAGCAGCTTGGGTAGGGGCCTCCCGAATTCACCCCTCCACTTT

d_call: NA
j_call: TRBJ1-5
cdr3_length: 14
v_call: TRBV28
clone_size: NA
cdr3_aa: CASSSQGLRQPQHF
cdr3_nt: TGTGCCAGCAGTTCACAGGGCCTTAGGCAGCCCCAGCATTTT

d_call: TRBD1
j_call: TRBJ2-3
cdr3_length: 14
v_call: TRBV5-8
clone_size: NA
cdr3_aa: CASSFGQVTDTQYF
cdr3_nt: TGTGCCAGCAGCTTCGGACAGGTGACAGATACGCAGTATTTT

d_call: NA
j_call: TRBJ1-1
cdr3_length: 14
v_call: TRBV6-6
clone_size: NA
cdr3_aa: CASSYARGGTEAFF
cdr3_nt: TGTGCCAGCAGTTACGCCAGGGGTGGTACTGAAGCTTTCTTT

d_call: TRBD1
j_call: TRBJ2-1
cdr3_length: 13
v_call: TRBV24-1
clone_size: NA
cdr3_aa: CATRGQGANEQFF
cdr3_nt: TGTGCCACCCGGGGACAGGGGGCGAATGAGCAGTTCTTC

d_call: TRBD2
j_call: TRBJ2-7
cdr3_length: 15
v_call: TRBV29-1
clone_size: NA
cdr3_aa: CSVARRLAGVNEQYF
cdr3_nt: TGCAGCGTTGCGCGTAGGCTAGCGGGGGTCAACGAGCAGTACTTC

d_call: NA
j_call: TRBJ1-5
cdr3_length: 14
v_call: TRBV2
clone_size: NA
cdr3_aa: CASSEAGYYQPQHF
cdr3_nt: TGTGCCAGCAGTGAGGCAGGGTACTATCAGCCCCAGCATTTT